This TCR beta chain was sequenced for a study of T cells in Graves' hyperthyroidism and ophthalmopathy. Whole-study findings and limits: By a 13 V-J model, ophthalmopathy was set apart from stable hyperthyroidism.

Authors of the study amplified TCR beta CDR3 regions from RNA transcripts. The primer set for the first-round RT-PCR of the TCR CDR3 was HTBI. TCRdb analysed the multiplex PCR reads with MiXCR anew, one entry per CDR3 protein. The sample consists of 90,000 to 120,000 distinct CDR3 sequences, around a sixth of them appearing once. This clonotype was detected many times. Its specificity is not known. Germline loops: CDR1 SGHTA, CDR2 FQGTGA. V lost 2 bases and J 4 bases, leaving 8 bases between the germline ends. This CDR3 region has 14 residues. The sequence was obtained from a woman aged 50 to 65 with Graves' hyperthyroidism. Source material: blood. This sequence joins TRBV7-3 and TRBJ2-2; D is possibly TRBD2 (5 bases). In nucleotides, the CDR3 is TGTGCCAGCAGCTTAGGACTCGGCACCGGGGAGCTGTTTTTT. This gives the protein CASSLGLGTGELFF.